This T cell receptor (beta chain) was captured by sequencing in a study of shared clonotypes between healthy human individuals. This clone appeared a few times. Trimming shortened V by 2 bases and J by 2 bases, and 32 bases separated the two germline ends. CDR1 and CDR2 (germline): SQVTM, ANQGSEA. The CDR3 loop spans 21 amino acids. Method: immunoSEQ multiplex PCR; TCRdb's copy keeps in-frame clones and lacks some. The sample has approximately 97,000 clones, roughly two thirds seen once. Donation came from healthy HIV-negative adults that had no recent acute infections or vaccinations. The chain is built from TRBV29-1 and TRBJ2-3, with D possibly TRBD1 on 8 matching bases. Sequencing was carried out using memory CD8+ T cells sorted from blood. The subset here: CD45RO+ cells pooled with CCR7-negative TemRA cells. The sequence was collected from a man under 40 in good health. CDR3 nucleotide sequence: TGCAGCGTTGAAAGCCTCCTCGGACAGGGTAGGGTAGCGGGTTACACAGATACGCAGTATTTT. Translation gives CSVESLLGQGRVAGYTDTQYF.